This passage covers 5 T cell receptor beta chains from one sample sequenced in a study of cytomegalovirus exposure and HLA in healthy donors (dated by TCRdb to between 2016 and 2019). The library was produced with the immunoSEQ multiplex PCR assay. The multiplex PCR relied on a mix of 60 forward primers for TCR Vbeta segments and 13 reverse primers for TCR Jbeta segments. TCRdb stores this immuneACCESS table with in-frame sequences only. Part of the clones is absent; in the studies checked, under half of the shortfall reflects unresolved V genes, and no reason is known for the rest. This sample holds some 200,000 clones; 79% were observed only once. The ten largest clonotypes hold around 1.6% of the sample. Material for sequencing was PBMCs. Receptors were obtained from a girl aged 5 to 17 in good health and CMV-seropositive.

V gene TRBV5-4 combines with J gene TRBJ2-5; 12 nucleotides line up with TRBD2. CDR1 is SGHNT, CDR2 YYREEE, per germline (reference sequence). Trimming cost V 1 base and J 4 bases; bases outside gene matches: 11. This CDR3 contains 18 residues. The CDR3 nucleotides read TGTGCCAGCAGCTTGCCGACTAGCGGGGGATTACCCGGAGAGACCCAGTACTTC. Its translation: CASSLPTSGGLPGETQYF. Using reference TRBV5-4 and TRBJ2-5 for the parts outside the CDR3, the full variable domain is ETGVTQSPTHLIKTRGQQVTLRCSSQSGHNTVSWYQQALGQGPQFIFQYYREEENGRGNFPPRFSGLQFPNYSSELNVNALELDDSALYLCASSLPTSGGLPGETQYFGPGTRLLVL.

This rearrangement joins TRBV5-1 to TRBJ2-1; no clear D. Germline V gene data show CDR1 as SGHRS and CDR2 as YFSETQ. The CDR3 sequence is 15 residues long. V gave up 5 bases and J gave up 7 bases, with 19 bases separating them. The CDR3 DNA reads as TGCGCCAGCAGACGTTTAAGTGGTCCGAGTAATGAGCAGTTCTTC. Protein: CASRRLSGPSNEQFF.

The chain is built from TRBV5-1 and TRBJ1-1; D is unresolved. Germline CDR1 is SGHRS and CDR2 is YFSETQ. The CDR3 consists of 13 residues. The V and J ends lost 0 bases and 4 bases respectively, with 7 bases between them. The CDR3 DNA sequence: TGCGCCAGCAGCTTGGACCCGGGCACTGAAGCTTTCTTT. This sequence encodes CASSLDPGTEAFF.

The chain couples TRBV15 to TRBJ1-6; 9 bases line up with TRBD1. This CDR3 contains 18 residues. CDR1 and CDR2 from the germline V gene are LNHNV and YYDKDF (reference sequence). V trimming: 2 bases; J trimming: 0 bases; junction bases outside the gene matches: 5. The CDR3 nucleotides read TGTGCCACCAGCAGACGGACAGGGGTACTCTCCTATAATTCACCCCTCCACTTT. Amino acid sequence: CATSRRTGVLSYNSPLHF.

This clone was counted a few times. CDR3 nucleotides: TGTGCCAGCAGCGTAGATGTAGCGGGGGGTCTCTTCGATACGCAGTATTTT. This sequence encodes CASSVDVAGGLFDTQYF. The rearrangement uses TRBV9 and TRBJ2-3; 10 nucleotides align to TRBD2. There are 17 residues in the CDR3. Trimming at V came to 0 bases and at J to 6 bases, leaving 10 bases not matched to a gene. The germline CDR1 and CDR2 sequences are SGDLS and YYNGEE. The variable domain in full, completed from reference TRBV9 and TRBJ2-3, reads DSGVTQTPKHLITATGQRVTLRCSPRSGDLSVYWYQQSLDQGLQFLIQYYNGEERAKGNILERFSAQQFPDLHSELNLSSLELGDSALYFCASSVDVAGGLFDTQYFGPGTRLTVL.